This T cell receptor beta chain was found in a study of CD8 T cells in Susac syndrome. It was with random hexamers that about 0.45 to 1 ug RNA was reverse transcribed. TCRdb ran MiXCR on the immunoSEQ multiplex PCR reads and lists one entry per CDR3 protein. The sample has about 210,000 distinct CDR3 sequences, approximately 95% seen once; the top ten hold roughly 0.1%. The study sequenced TCR beta in blood CD8+ and CD4+ T cells. Germline CDR1 KGHDR, CDR2 SFDVKD. Trimming at V came to 10 bases and at J to 5 bases, leaving 8 bases not matched to a gene. The CDR3 is made up of 13 amino acids. This sequence originates from a human donor with multiple sclerosis. This sequence joins TRBV24-1 and TRBJ2-5; 8 bases are shared with TRBD1. What was sequenced was CD4+ T cells from PBMCs. CDR3 amino acids: CATAGQEGETQYF. CDR3 nucleotide sequence: TGTGCCACGGCGGGACAGGAGGGGGAGACCCAGTACTTC.